This T cell receptor beta chain is drawn from a study of T cell changes during pregnancy in multiple sclerosis (dated by TCRdb to between 2019 and 2020). Study-level background: In women with multiple sclerosis, the researchers looked at how the T cell repertoire shifted as pregnancy progressed.

Libraries were made using the immunoSEQ multiplex PCR assay. Here the immuneACCESS table is served through TCRdb, limited to in-frame sequences with V and J called. Missing clones are a known gap in these copies; in checked studies unresolved V genes cover under half, and the rest lacks a known reason. The sample includes about 120,000 clones, with approximately 93% observed a single time. The ten largest clones represent 6.2% of the sample. Points on this clone: No antigen is known for it. No base-level quality is on record; no much larger clone is a single base apart.

The CDR1 and CDR2 encoded by the germline V gene (reference sequence) are LNHDA and SQIVND. The CDR3 sequence holds 13 residues, the cysteine and phenylalanine included. Of all the DNA, just the CDR3 is kept, 39 bases in frame from base 1. Trimming at the junction amounts to 2 bases on V and 4 bases on J, and the germline ends lie 8 bases apart. The clonotype comes from a female donor with multiple sclerosis, enrolled in a pregnancy study. The rearranged chain carries TRBV19 and TRBJ2-5; the D gene cannot be resolved reliably. The specimen comprised peripheral blood, sampled before pregnancy. The CDR3 corresponds to CASSISWRETQYF. DNA sequence: TGTGCCAGTAGTATATCGTGGAGAGAGACCCAGTACTTC.